The TCR beta chain described here comes from a study of shared clonotypes between healthy human individuals. This clone has at least ten counts. The antigen is undetermined. Other DNA sequences in the same sample also yield this CDR3. General study results and limits: It was only blood that was sampled, and tissue repertoires likely differ. Between a handful of donors, naive CD4 clonotypes were shared at a level of around 4.8%. Among the subsets, naive ones generally showed larger estimated richness than memory ones.

V dropped 1 base and J dropped 3; count of bases not matched to a gene: 3. CDR3 length: 15 amino acids. Germline lookup yields CDR1 LNHDA and CDR2 SQIVND (reference sequence). The run depth of the assay was deep. Measured with immunoSEQ multiplex PCR; TCRdb has only the in-frame clones, and not every one. This sample has over a million clones, with roughly 70% found just once. This receptor was identified in a man in his late teens or twenties in good health. The sequenced sample was memory CD4+ T cells sorted from blood. Subset given: CD45RA-negative fraction. The chain employs TRBV19 and TRBJ2-3, with 8 bases fitting TRBD2. CDR3 in DNA: TGTGCCAGTAGTATAGGTGCGGGAGGAACAGATACGCAGTATTTT. Its translation: CASSIGAGGTDTQYF. The full variable domain, rest sourced from reference TRBV19 and TRBJ2-3, is DGGITQSPKYLFRKEGQNVTLSCEQNLNHDAMYWYRQDPGQGLRLIYYSQIVNDFQKGDIAEGYSVSREKKESFPLTVTSAQKNPTAFYLCASSIGAGGTDTQYFGPGTRLTVL.